Listed below are T cell receptor beta chains from one sample, sequenced in a study of sequential checkpoint blockade in melanoma. The repertoire was sequenced with immunoSEQ multiplex PCR; TCRdb's copy has only in-frame clones and lacks some. The table records about 40,000 clones, more than 80% of them present only once. The material sequenced was CD8+ T cells sorted from blood (inferred from file names), taken from a patient given nivolumab and ipilimumab in sequence. Receptor source: a human donor with melanoma. CDR3s include the opening cysteine and the closing phenylalanine or tryptophan. Fields, in order: V gene, J gene, clone size, D gene, CDR3 DNA, CDR3 protein. A D gene is named only where the DNA matches it firmly. Expanded clones get a size class; other rows say once, few or many, or leave the size out.

>TRBV9|TRBJ2-5|-|-
TGTGCCAGCAGCGGGAGTGGGTTCCTAGAGACCCAGTACTTC
CASSGSGFLETQYF
>TRBV4-2|TRBJ2-1|-|TRBD2
TGTGCCAGCAGCCGGACTAGCGCCGGGAGCGGGTACAATGAGCAGTTCTTC
CASSRTSAGSGYNEQFF
>TRBV19|TRBJ2-2|-|-
TGTGCCAGTTCCTGGGGGGTCACCGGGGAGCTGTTTTTT
CASSWGVTGELFF
>TRBV7-8|TRBJ2-7|-|TRBD2
TGTGCCAGCAGCCCCGGGTTTAGCGGGAGCTACGAGCAGTACTTC
CASSPGFSGSYEQYF
>TRBV7-9|TRBJ2-5|-|-
TGTGCCAGCAGACAGACCCGTGGCGGCAGGGGTTCGGAGACCCAGTACTTC
CASRQTRGGRGSETQYF
>TRBV21-1|TRBJ2-2|-|-
TGTGCCAGCAGCAAAGGGGCCGAACCAGGACAAATGAACACCGGGGAGCTGTTTTTT
CASSKGAEPGQMNTGELFF
>TRBV28|TRBJ1-2|-|TRBD1
TGTGCCAGCAGTTTGACGGGACAGGATTCCTATGGCTACACCTTC
CASSLTGQDSYGYTF
>TRBV7-9|TRBJ2-2|-|-
TGTGCCAGCAGCTCACCTCTAGCGTCCGGGGAGCTGTTTTTT
CASSSPLASGELFF
>TRBV7-9|TRBJ2-7|once|-
TGTGCCAGCAGCTTACCTGCGGTCTACGAGCAGTACTTC
CASSLPAVYEQYF
>TRBV10-3|TRBJ1-1|-|TRBD1
TGTGCCATCAGTGGAGGTGGGGACAGGGGAAACACTGAAGCTTTCTTT
CAISGGGDRGNTEAFF
>TRBV2|TRBJ2-7|few|-
TGTGCCAGCAGCTCGGGTCAGGGAATGGGGGAGCAGTACTTC
CASSSGQGMGEQYF
>TRBV7-6|TRBJ2-7|once|TRBD1
TGTGCCAGCAGCTTAGGGACAGGGGCCTACGAGCAGTACTTC
CASSLGTGAYEQYF
>TRBV5-5|TRBJ1-4|few|-
TGTGCCAGCAGCTTGTTCGGGGGGCTAGAGGAAAAACTGTTTTTT
CASSLFGGLEEKLFF